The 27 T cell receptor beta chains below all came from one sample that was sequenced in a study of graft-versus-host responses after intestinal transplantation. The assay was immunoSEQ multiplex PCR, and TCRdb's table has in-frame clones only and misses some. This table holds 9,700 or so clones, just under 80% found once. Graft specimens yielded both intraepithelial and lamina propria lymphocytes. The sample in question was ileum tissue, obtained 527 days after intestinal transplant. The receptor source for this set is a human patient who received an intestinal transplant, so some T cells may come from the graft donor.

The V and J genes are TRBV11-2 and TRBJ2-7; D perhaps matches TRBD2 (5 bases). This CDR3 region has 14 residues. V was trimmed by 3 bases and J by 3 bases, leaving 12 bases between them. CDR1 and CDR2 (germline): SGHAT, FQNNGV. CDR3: CASSFAGLNYEQYF. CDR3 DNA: TGTGCCAGCAGCTTCGCGGGTCTCAACTACGAGCAGTACTTC.

CDR3 sequence: CAWSSGSTDTQYF. CDR3 in DNA: TGTGCCTGGAGTAGCGGGAGCACAGATACGCAGTATTTT. The genes are TRBV30 and TRBJ2-3; tentative D call: TRBD2 (6 bases). The CDR3 is 13 residues long. Looked up from germline, CDR1 is GTSNPN and CDR2 is SVGIG (reference sequence). Trimming cost V 2 bases and J 0 bases, with 6 bases left between them. The variable domain in full, with the rest retrieved from reference TRBV30 and TRBJ2-3, is SQTIHQWPATLVQPVGSPLSLECTVEGTSNPNLYWYRQAAGRGLQLLFYSVGIGQISSEVPQNLSASRPQDRQFILSSKKLLLSDSGFYLCAWSSGSTDTQYFGPGTRLTVL.

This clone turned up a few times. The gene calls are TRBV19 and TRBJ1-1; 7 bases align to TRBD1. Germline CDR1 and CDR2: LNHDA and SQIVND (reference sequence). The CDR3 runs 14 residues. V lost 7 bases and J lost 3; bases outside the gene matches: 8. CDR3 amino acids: CASTETGRYTEAFF. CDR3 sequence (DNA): TGTGCCAGTACCGAGACAGGGCGGTACACTGAAGCTTTCTTT.

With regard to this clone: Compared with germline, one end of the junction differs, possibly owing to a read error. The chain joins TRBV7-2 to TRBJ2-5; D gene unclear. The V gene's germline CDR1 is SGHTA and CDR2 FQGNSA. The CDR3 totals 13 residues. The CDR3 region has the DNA TGTGTCAGCAGCTTTGGTCGGCAAGAGACCCAGTACTTC. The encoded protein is CVSSFGRQETQYF.

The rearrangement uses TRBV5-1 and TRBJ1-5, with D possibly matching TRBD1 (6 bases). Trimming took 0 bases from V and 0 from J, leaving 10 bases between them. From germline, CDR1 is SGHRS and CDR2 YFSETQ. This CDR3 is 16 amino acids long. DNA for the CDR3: TGCGCCAGCAGCTTGGACAGGGAATATAGCAATCAGCCCCAGCATTTT. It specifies CASSLDREYSNQPQHF. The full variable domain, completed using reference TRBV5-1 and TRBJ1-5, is KAGVTQTPRYLIKTRGQQVTLSCSPISGHRSVSWYQQTPGQGLQFLFEYFSETQRNKGNFPGRFSGRQFSNSRSEMNVSTLELGDSALYLCASSLDREYSNQPQHFGDGTRLSIL.

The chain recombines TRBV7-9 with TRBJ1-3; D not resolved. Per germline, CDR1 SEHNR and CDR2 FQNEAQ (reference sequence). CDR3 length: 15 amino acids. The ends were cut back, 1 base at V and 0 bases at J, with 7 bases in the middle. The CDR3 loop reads CASSLDRPSGNTIYF. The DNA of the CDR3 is TGTGCCAGCAGCTTAGACAGACCCTCTGGAAACACCATATATTTT.

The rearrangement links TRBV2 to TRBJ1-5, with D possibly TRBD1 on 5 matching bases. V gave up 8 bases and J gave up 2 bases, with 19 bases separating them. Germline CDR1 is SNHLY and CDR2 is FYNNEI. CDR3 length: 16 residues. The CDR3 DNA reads TGTGCCAGCTCCACCGGGACCTCAACGGGCAATCAGCCCCAGCATTTT. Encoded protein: CASSTGTSTGNQPQHF.

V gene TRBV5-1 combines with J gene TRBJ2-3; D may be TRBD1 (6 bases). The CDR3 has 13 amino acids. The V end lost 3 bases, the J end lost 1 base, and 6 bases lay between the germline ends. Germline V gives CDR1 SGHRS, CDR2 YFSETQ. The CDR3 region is CASSSGGTDTQYF. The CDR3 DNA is TGCGCCAGCAGCTCAGGGGGCACAGATACGCAGTATTTT. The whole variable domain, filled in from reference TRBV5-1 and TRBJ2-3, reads KAGVTQTPRYLIKTRGQQVTLSCSPISGHRSVSWYQQTPGQGLQFLFEYFSETQRNKGNFPGRFSGRQFSNSRSEMNVSTLELGDSALYLCASSSGGTDTQYFGPGTRLTVL.

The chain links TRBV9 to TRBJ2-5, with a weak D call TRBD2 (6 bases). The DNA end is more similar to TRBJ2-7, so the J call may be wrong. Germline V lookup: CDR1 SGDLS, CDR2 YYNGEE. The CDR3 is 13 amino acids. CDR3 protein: CASSVASAYEQYF. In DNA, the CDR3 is TGTGCCAGCAGCGTAGCTAGCGCCTACGAGCAGTACTTC.

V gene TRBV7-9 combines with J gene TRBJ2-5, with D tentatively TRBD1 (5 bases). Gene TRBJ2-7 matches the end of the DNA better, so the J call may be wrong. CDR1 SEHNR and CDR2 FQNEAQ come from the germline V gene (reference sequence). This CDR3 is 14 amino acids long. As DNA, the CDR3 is TGTGCCAGCAGCCTTGGGCCAGGGATCGACGAGCAGTACTTC. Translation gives CASSLGPGIDEQYF.

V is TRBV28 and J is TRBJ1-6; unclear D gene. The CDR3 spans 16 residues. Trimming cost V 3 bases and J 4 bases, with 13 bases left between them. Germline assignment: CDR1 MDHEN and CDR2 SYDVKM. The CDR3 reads CASSLSVALYNSPLHF. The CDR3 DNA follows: TGTGCCAGCAGTTTGTCGGTAGCTCTTTATAATTCACCCCTCCACTTT.

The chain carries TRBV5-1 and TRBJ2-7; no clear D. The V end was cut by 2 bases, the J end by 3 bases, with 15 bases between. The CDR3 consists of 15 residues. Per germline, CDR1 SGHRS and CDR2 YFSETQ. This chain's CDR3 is CASSLASAGHYEQYF. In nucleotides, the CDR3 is TGCGCCAGCAGCTTAGCTTCGGCAGGCCACTACGAGCAGTACTTC.

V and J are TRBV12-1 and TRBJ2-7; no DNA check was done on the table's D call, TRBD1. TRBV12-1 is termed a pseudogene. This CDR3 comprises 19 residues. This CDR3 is CASSFYRRAGPTHSYEQYF. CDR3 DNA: TGTGCCAGCAGCTTTTATCGTCGCGCAGGGCCCACCCATTCCTACGAGCAGTACTTC.

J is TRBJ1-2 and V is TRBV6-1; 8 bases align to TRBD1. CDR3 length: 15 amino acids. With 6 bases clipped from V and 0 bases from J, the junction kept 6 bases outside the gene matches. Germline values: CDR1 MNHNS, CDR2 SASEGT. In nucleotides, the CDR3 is TGTGCCAGCAGGGGACAGGTGCAGGCTAACTATGGCTACACCTTC. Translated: CASRGQVQANYGYTF.

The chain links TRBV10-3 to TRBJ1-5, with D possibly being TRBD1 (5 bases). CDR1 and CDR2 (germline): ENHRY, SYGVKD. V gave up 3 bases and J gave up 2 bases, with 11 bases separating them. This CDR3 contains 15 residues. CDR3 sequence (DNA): TGTGCCATCAGTGATACAGGCTTGGGCAATCAGCCCCAGCATTTT. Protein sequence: CAISDTGLGNQPQHF.

This CDR3 reads CASETSGSTRTETQYF. The CDR3 DNA reads TGTGCCAGTGAGACTAGCGGGAGTACCCGTACGGAGACCCAGTACTTC. The chain uses TRBV28 and TRBJ2-5; 12 positions agree with TRBD2. Losses at the gene ends were 9 bases for V and 5 bases for J; bases not matched to a gene: 13. The CDR3 has 16 residues. Germline CDR1 and CDR2: MDHEN and SYDVKM.

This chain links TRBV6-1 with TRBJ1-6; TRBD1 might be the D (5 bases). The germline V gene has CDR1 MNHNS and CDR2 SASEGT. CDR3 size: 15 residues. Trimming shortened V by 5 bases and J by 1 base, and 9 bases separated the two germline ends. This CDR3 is CASSTGGSYNSPLHF. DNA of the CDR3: TGTGCCAGCAGTACTGGGGGGTCCTATAATTCACCCCTCCACTTT.

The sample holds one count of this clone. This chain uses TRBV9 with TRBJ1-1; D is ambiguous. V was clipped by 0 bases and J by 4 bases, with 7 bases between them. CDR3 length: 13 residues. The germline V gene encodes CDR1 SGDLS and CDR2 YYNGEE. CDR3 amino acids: CASSVVSGTEAFF. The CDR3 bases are TGTGCCAGCAGCGTAGTCAGCGGCACTGAAGCTTTCTTT.

The DNA for the CDR3 is TGTGCCAGCCGGGATGCTTACGGGGGGCAGTACTTC. Translating it yields CASRDAYGGQYF. The chain carries TRBV6-5 and TRBJ2-7; D possibly corresponds to TRBD2 (6 bases). The CDR3 has 12 amino acids. Germline CDR1 reads MNHEY; CDR2 reads SVGAGI. Trimming removed 8 bases at V and 9 bases at J, with 17 bases between.

The CDR3: CAWSVGAVRGETQYF. CDR3 coding DNA: TGTGCCTGGAGTGTCGGGGCCGTCCGGGGCGAGACCCAGTACTTC. The chain joins TRBV30 to TRBJ2-5, with D possibly called TRBD1 or TRBD2 (5 bases each). The CDR3 has 15 amino acids. Germline CDR1 and CDR2: GTSNPN and SVGIG (reference sequence). Trimming removed 0 bases from V and 5 bases from J, with 16 bases in between.

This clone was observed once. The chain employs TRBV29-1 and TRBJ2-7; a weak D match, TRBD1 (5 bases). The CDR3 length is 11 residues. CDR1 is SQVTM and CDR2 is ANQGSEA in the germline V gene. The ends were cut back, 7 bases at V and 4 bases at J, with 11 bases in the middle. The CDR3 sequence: CSGTDMYEQYF. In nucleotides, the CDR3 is TGCAGCGGGACGGACATGTACGAGCAGTACTTC.

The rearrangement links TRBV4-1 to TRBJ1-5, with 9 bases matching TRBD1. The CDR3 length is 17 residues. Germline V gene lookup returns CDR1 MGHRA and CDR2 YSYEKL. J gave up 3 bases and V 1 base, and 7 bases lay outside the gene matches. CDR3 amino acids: CASSQVGTGRYNQPQHF. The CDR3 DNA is TGCGCCAGCAGCCAAGTAGGGACAGGGAGGTACAATCAGCCCCAGCATTTT.

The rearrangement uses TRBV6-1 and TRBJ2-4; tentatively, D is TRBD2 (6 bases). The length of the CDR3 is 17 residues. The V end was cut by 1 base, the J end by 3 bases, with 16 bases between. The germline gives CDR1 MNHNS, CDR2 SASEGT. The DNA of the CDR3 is TGTGCCAGCAGTGAAGACCGTCTGAGACTAGTCAAAAACATTCAGTACTTC. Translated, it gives CASSEDRLRLVKNIQYF.

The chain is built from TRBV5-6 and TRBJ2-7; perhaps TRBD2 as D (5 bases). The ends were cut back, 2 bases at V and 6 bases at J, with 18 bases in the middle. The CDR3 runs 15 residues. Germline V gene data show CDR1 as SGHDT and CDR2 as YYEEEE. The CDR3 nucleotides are TGTGCCAGCAGCTTTGTCTCCCAGGTCGGAGGCGAGCAGTACTTC. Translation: CASSFVSQVGGEQYF.

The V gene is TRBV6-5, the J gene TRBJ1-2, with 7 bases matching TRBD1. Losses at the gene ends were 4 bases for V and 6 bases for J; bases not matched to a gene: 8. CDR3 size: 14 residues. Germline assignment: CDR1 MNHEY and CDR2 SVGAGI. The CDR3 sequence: CASSSPPTGNGYTF. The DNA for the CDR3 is TGTGCCAGCAGTTCCCCGCCGACAGGGAATGGCTACACCTTC.

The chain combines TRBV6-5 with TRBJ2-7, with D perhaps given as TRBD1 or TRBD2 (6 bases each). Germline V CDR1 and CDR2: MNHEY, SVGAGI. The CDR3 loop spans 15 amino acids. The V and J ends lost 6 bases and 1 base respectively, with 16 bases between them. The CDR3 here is CASRPGQGGSYEQYF. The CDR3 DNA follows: TGTGCCAGCAGGCCGGGACAAGGGGGGTCCTACGAGCAGTACTTC.

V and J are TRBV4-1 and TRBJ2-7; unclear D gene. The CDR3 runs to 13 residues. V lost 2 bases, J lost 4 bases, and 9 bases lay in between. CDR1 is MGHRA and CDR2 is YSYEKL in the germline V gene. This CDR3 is CASSQSTWYEQYF. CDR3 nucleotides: TGCGCCAGCAGCCAATCGACTTGGTACGAGCAGTACTTC.